The source of this TCR beta chain is a study of regulatory T cells in long-lasting Graves disease. Noted time point: persistent/refractory GD, antithyroid drugs over 5 years with positive TRAb. The TCR library was made from RNA extracted from PBMCs. Points from the study as a whole: Persistent disease preferred TRBV28, TRBJ1-2 and TRBJ2-5. Persistent Graves' patients showed reduced TCR diversity versus newly diagnosed patients.

For TCR beta, libraries came from iRepertoire HTBI primers and Arm-PCR of CDR3 regions. In TCRdb, the multiplex PCR reads were re-called with MiXCR into one record per CDR3 protein. The profile shows roughly 400,000 distinct CDR3 sequences, more than 20% of them singletons. The V gene's germline CDR1 is LNHNV and CDR2 YYDKDF (reference sequence). CDR3 length equals 13 residues. V lost 5 bases and J lost 2, with 10 bases in between. This clonotype was observed a few times. As yet, its antigen is unknown. Sequencing was performed on peripheral blood mononuclear cells (PBMCs), taken when the disease was refractory, from a patient treated with antithyroid drugs. The chain couples TRBV15 to TRBJ2-7; D not certain. The receptor was derived from a female donor with Graves disease. The CDR3: CATSASLTYEQYF. The CDR3 DNA is TGTGCCACCAGCGCCTCCCTTACCTACGAGCAGTACTTC.